This entry describes one T cell receptor beta chain. Original processing notes: A per-sample median of 95,638 TCRs was observed, with counts ranging from about 23,224 to 700,000. One entry per CDR3 protein results from TCRdb running MiXCR on the RACE reads. The authors' filters were not applied to this entry. This repertoire shows 200,000 to 300,000 distinct CDR3 sequences, 7.5% to 10% found once; its top ten account for around 2.5%. This sample is drawn from a study of human T cells and chemical hapten exposure. Study overall: The study patch tested 0.01% DPC on the upper back and read results at 6 days.

Germline CDR1 MGHRA, CDR2 YSYEKL. The CDR3 sequence is 15 residues long. With 0 bases removed from V and 10 bases from J, the gap between germline ends came to 15 bases. Documented time point: pre-sensitization, week 0. Noted treatment: therapeutic diphenylcyclopropenone sensitization with weekly scalp DPC. The specimen was whole blood, collected in connection with sensitization to the hapten diphenylcyclopropenone (DPC). The rearrangement uses TRBV4-1 and TRBJ1-4; no clear D gene. This sequence originates from a middle-aged woman with alopecia areata. Some clones in this sample may be carry-over from other donors' samples. CDR3 nucleotide sequence: TGCGCCAGCAGCCAAGATCCGGGCCCTAAGGGAAAACTGTTTTTT. This codes for CASSQDPGPKGKLFF.